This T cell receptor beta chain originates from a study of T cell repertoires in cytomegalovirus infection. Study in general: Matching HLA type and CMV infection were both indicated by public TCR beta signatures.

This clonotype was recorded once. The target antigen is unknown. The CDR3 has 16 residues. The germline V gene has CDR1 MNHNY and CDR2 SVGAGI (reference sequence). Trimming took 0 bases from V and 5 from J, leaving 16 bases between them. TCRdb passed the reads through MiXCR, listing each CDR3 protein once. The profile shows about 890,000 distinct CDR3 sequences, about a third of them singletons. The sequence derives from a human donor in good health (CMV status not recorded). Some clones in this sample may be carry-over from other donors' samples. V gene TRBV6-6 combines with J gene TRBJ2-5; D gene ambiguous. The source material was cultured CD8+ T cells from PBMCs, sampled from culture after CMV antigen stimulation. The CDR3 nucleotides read TGTGCCAGCAGTTACTCGACTGGATCCGGTGATGAGACCCAGTACTTC. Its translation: CASSYSTGSGDETQYF.